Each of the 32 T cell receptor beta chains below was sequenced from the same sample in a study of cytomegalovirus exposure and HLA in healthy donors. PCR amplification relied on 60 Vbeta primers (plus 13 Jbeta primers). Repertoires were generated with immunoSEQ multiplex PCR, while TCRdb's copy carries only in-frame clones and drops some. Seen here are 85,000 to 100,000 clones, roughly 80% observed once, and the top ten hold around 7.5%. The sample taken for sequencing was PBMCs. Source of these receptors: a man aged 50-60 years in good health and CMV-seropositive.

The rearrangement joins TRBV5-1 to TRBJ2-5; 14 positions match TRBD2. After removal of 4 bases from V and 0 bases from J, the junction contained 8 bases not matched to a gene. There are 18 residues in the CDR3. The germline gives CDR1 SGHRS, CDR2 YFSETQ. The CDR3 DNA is TGCGCCAGCAGCGAGGGACTAGCGGGGGCTATGTACCAAGAGACCCAGTACTTC. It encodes CASSEGLAGAMYQETQYF. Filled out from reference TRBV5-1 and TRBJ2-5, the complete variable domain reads KAGVTQTPRYLIKTRGQQVTLSCSPISGHRSVSWYQQTPGQGLQFLFEYFSETQRNKGNFPGRFSGRQFSNSRSEMNVSTLELGDSALYLCASSEGLAGAMYQETQYFGPGTRLLVL.

The CDR3 bases are TGTGCCAGCAGTTTTACAGGGGGCAATCAGCCCCAGCATTTT. Translating gives CASSFTGGNQPQHF. This chain connects TRBV28 to TRBJ1-5, with 7 bases aligning to TRBD1. The trim removed 3 bases at V and 2 bases at J, leaving 1 base unmatched. Germline lookup yields CDR1 MDHEN and CDR2 SYDVKM. The CDR3 covers 14 residues.

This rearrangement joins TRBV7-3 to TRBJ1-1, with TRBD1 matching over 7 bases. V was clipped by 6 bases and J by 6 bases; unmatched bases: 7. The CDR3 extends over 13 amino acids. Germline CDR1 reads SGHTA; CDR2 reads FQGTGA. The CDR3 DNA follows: TGTGCCAGCAGTTTGACAGGGTTCTCTGAAGCTTTCTTT. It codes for CASSLTGFSEAFF.

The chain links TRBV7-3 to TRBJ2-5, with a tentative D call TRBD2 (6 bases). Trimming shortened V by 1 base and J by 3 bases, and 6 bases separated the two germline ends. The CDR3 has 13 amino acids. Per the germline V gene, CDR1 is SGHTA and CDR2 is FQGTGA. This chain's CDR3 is CASSLSGEETQYF. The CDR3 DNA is TGTGCCAGCAGCTTAAGCGGGGAAGAGACCCAGTACTTC.

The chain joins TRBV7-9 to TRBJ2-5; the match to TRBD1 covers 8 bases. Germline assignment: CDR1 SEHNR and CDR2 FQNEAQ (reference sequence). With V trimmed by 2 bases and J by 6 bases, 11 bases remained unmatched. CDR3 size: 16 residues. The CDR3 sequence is CASSLQAGGLLKTQYF. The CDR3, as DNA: TGTGCCAGCAGCTTACAGGCAGGGGGCCTTTTGAAGACCCAGTACTTC.

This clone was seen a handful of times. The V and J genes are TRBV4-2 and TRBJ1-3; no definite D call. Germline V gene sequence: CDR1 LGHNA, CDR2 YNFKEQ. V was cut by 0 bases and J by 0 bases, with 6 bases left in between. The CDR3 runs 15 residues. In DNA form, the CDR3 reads TGTGCCAGCAGCCAAGATAGCAGCTCTGGAAACACCATATATTTT. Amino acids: CASSQDSSSGNTIYF.

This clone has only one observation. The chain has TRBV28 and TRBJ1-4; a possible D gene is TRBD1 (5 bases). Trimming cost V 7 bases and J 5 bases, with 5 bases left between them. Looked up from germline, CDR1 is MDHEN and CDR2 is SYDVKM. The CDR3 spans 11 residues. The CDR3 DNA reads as TGTGCCAGCACAGGGAATGAAAAACTGTTTTTT. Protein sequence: CASTGNEKLFF.

CDR3 region: CASSPRGTQGSYNSPLHF. CDR3 nucleotides: TGTGCCAGCAGTCCCCGGGGGACCCAGGGCTCCTATAATTCACCCCTCCACTTT. This rearrangement joins TRBV21-1 to TRBJ1-6. TRBV21-1 is a pseudogene. The CDR3 runs 18 residues.

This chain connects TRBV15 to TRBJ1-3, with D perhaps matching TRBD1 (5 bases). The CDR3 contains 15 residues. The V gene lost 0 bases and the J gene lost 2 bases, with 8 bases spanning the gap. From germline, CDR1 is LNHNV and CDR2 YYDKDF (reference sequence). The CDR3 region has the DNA TGTGCCACCAGCAGAGATGGGGGGGCTGGAAACACCATATATTTT. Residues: CATSRDGGAGNTIYF.

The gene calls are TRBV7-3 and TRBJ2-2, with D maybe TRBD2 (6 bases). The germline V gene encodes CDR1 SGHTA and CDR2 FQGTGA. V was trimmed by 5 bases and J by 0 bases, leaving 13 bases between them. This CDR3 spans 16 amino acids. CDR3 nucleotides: TGTGCCAGCAGCCGAGCCGGGACTTCGAACACCGGGGAGCTGTTTTTT. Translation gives CASSRAGTSNTGELFF.

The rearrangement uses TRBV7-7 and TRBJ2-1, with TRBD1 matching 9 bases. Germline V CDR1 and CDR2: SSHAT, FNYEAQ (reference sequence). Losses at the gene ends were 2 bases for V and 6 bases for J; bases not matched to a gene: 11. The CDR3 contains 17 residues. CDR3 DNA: TGTGCCAGCAGCTTACGACCTTCCGGGACAGGGTTCAATGAGCAGTTCTTC. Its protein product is CASSLRPSGTGFNEQFF.

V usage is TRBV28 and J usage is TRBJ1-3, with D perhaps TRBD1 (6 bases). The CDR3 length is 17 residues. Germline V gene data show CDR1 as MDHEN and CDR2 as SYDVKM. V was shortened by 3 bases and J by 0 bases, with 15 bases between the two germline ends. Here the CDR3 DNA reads TGTGCCAGCAGTTTTTCCCAGGGGACCTTCTCTGGAAACACCATATATTTT. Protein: CASSFSQGTFSGNTIYF.

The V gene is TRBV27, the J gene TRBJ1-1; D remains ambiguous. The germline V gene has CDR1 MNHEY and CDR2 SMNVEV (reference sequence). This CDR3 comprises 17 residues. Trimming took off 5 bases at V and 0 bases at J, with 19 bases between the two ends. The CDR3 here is CASSPLGISGMNTEAFF. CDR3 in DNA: TGTGCCAGCAGTCCGTTAGGGATCAGCGGCATGAACACTGAAGCTTTCTTT.

In DNA form, the CDR3 reads TGTGCCAGCAGCTCGAGGGACAGACGGGGAGAGACCCAGTACTTC. It codes for CASSSRDRRGETQYF. This rearrangement joins TRBV5-6 to TRBJ2-5, with 7 bases lining up with TRBD1. CDR3 length: 15 residues. Germline values: CDR1 SGHDT, CDR2 YYEEEE. Trimming removed 3 bases from V and 4 bases from J; junction bases left unmatched: 9. The whole variable domain, filled in from reference TRBV5-6 and TRBJ2-5, reads DAGVTQSPTHLIKTRGQQVTLRCSPKSGHDTVSWYQQALGQGPQFIFQYYEEEERQRGNFPDRFSGHQFPNYSSELNVNALLLGDSALYLCASSSRDRRGETQYFGPGTRLLVL.

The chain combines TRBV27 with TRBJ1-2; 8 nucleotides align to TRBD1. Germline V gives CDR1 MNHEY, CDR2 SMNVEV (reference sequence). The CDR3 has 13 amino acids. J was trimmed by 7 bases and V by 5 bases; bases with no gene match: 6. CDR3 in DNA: TGTGCCAGCAGTCCCGGGACAGGCGGTGGCTACACCTTC. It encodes CASSPGTGGGYTF.

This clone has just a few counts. This CDR3 reads CASSQSPSMNTEAFF. As DNA, the CDR3 is TGTGCCAGCAGCCAGTCGCCATCCATGAACACTGAAGCTTTCTTT. This sequence joins TRBV7-3 and TRBJ1-1; the D is unclear. The germline V gene encodes CDR1 SGHTA and CDR2 FQGTGA. V lost 5 bases, J lost 0 bases, and 13 bases lay in between. The CDR3 is 15 residues long.

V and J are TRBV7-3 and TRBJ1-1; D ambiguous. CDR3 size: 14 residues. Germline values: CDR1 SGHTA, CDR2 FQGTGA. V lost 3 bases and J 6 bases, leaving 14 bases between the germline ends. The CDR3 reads CASSFAAGLSEAFF. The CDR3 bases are TGTGCCAGCAGCTTCGCCGCAGGTCTATCTGAAGCTTTCTTT.

CDR3: CASSQDRTSGGPVTGELFF. As DNA, the CDR3 is TGCGCCAGCAGCCAAGACCGGACTAGCGGGGGGCCGGTCACCGGGGAGCTGTTTTTT. The rearrangement uses TRBV4-1 and TRBJ2-2, with 14 bases matching TRBD2. Per the germline V gene, CDR1 is MGHRA and CDR2 is YSYEKL. The CDR3 is made up of 19 amino acids. The trim removed 0 bases at V and 4 bases at J, leaving 7 bases unmatched.

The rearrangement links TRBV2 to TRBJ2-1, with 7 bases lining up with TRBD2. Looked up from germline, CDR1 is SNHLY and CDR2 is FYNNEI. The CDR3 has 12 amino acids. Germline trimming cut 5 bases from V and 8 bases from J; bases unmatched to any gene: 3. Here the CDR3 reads CASSSTSDEQFF. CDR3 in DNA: TGTGCCAGCAGTTCAACTAGCGATGAGCAGTTCTTC. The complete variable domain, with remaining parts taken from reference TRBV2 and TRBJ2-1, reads EPEVTQTPSHQVTQMGQEVILRCVPISNHLYFYWYRQILGQKVEFLVSFYNNEISEKSEIFDDQFSVERPDGSNFTLKIRSTKLEDSAMYFCASSSTSDEQFFGPGTRLTVL.

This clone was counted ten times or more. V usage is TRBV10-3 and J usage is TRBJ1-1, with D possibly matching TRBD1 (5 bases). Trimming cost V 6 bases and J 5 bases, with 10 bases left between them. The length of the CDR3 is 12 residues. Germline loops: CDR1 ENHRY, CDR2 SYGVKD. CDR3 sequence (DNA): TGTGCCATCAGGGGGGGAGGGACTGAAGCTTTCTTT. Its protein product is CAIRGGGTEAFF.

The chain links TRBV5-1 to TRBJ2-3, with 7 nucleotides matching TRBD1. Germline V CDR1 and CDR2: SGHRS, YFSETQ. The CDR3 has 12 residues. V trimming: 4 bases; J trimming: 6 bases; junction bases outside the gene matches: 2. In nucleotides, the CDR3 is TGCGCCAGCAGCCAGGACAGGGATACGCAGTATTTT. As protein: CASSQDRDTQYF.

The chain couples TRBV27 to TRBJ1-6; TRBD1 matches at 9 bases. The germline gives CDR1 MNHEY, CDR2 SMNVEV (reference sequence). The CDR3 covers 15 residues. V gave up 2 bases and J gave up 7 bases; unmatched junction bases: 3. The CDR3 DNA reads TGTGCCAGCAGTTTAGTAGGGACAGGGAATTCACCCCTCCACTTT. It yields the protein CASSLVGTGNSPLHF.

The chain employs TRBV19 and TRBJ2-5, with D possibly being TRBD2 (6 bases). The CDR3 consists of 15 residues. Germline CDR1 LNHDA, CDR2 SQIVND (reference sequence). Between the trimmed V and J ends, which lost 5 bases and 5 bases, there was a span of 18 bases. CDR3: CASSYGGATKETQYF. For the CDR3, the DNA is TGTGCCAGTAGTTACGGGGGAGCTACCAAGGAGACCCAGTACTTC.

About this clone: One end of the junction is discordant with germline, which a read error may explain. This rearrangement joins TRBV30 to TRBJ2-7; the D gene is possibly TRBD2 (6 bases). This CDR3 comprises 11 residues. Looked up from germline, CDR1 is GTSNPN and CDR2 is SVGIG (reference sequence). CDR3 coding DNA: TGTGCCCGGAGCGGAGGGGACGAGCAGTACTTC. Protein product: CARSGGDEQYF.

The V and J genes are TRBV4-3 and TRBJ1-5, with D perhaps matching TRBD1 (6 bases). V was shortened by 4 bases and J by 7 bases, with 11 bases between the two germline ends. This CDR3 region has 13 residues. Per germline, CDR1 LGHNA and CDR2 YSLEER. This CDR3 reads CASSRGQMQPQHF. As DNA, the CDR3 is TGCGCCAGCAGCCGGGGGCAAATGCAGCCCCAGCATTTT.

CDR3 loop: CASSCSSGGYFCSYNEQFF. The CDR3 nucleotides read TGTGCCAGCAGCTGTTCTAGCGGGGGTTACTTCTGCTCCTACAATGAGCAGTTCTTC. The chain couples TRBV7-4 to TRBJ2-1, with 10 bases aligning to TRBD2. With 4 bases clipped from V and 0 bases from J, the junction kept 12 bases outside the gene matches. This CDR3 spans 19 amino acids. Germline assignment: CDR1 SGHVT and CDR2 SQSDAQ.

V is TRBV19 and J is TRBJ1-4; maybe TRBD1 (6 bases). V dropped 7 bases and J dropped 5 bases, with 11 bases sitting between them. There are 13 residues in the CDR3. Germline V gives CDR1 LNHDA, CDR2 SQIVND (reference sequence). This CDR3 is CASTPQGNEKLFF. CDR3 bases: TGTGCCAGTACCCCCCAGGGGAATGAAAAACTGTTTTTT.

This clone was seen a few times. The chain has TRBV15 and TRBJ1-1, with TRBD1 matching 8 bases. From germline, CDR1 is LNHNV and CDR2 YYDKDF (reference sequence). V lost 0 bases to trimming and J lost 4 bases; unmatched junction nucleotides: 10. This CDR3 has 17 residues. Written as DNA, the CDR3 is TGTGCCACCAGCAGAGAGTCTGACAGGGGAGGAGTCACTGAAGCTTTCTTT. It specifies CATSRESDRGGVTEAFF.

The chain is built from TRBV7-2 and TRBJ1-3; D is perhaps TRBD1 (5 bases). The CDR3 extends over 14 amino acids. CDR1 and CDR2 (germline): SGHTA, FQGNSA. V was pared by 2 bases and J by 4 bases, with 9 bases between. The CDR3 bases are TGTGCCAGCAGCTTATTTCAGGGCGGAAACACCATATATTTT. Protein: CASSLFQGGNTIYF.

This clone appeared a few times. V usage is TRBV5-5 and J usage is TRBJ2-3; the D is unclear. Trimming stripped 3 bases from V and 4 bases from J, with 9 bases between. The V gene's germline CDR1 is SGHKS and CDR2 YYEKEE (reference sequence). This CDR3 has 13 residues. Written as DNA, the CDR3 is TGTGCCAGCAGCTGGATGACTTCAGATACGCAGTATTTT. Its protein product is CASSWMTSDTQYF.

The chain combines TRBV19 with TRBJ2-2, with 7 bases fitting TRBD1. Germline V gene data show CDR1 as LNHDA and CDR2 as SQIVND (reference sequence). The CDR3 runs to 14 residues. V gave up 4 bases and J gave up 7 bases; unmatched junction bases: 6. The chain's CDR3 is CASSKGQWSGELFF. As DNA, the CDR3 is TGTGCCAGTAGTAAGGGACAGTGGAGCGGGGAGCTGTTTTTT.

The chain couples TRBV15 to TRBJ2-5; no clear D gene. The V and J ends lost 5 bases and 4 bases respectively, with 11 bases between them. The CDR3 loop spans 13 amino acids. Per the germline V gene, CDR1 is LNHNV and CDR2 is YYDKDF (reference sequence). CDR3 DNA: TGTGCCACCAGCGCCCGGGTTGGAGAGACCCAGTACTTC. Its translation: CATSARVGETQYF. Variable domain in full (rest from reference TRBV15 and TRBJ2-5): DAMVIQNPRYQVTQFGKPVTLSCSQTLNHNVMYWYQQKSSQAPKLLFHYYDKDFNNEADTPDNFQSRRPNTSFCFLDIRSPGLGDTAMYLCATSARVGETQYFGPGTRLLVL.